The source of this T cell receptor (beta chain) is a study of blood T cell repertoires in COVID-19. Study at large: Acute-phase and convalescent COVID-19 samples originated in the United States, Italy and Spain.

The CDR3 is made up of 12 amino acids. The J segment lost 7 bases and the V segment lost 8 bases, leaving 6 bases of the junction unmatched. Germline V lookup: CDR1 SNHLY, CDR2 FYNNEI. Participant ages covered 18 to 89 years across 24 US areas. Cohort 3 donors were reported recovered after two negative PCRs, clearance, or symptom resolution. As processed by the authors: From reference gene primer amplification, estimates of nucleated cell counts were derived. TCRdb's copy holds only in-frame clones and misses some; the assay was immunoSEQ multiplex PCR. V and J calls and clone size are given by that table; D and trimming were obtained from the DNA. Of around 330,000 clones in the sample, 89% were seen once.

The chain combines TRBV2 with TRBJ2-5; 8 bases match TRBD1. Sequencing was done on a sample of PBMCs or T cells enriched from blood (not recorded which). The source of this sequence is a man in his 60s who had recovered from COVID-19. CDR3 in amino acids: CASETGGWTQYF. CDR3 nucleotide sequence: TGTGCCAGCGAAACAGGGGGATGGACCCAGTACTTC.